This T cell receptor (beta chain) was sequenced in a study of CD8 T cells in ankylosing spondylitis. Study-level points and caveats: Characteristic, it appeared, of ankylosing spondylitis blood was a TCR beta motif of seven or eight highly homologous variants. The authors reported significant enrichment of disease-linked clones in matched ankylosing spondylitis synovial fluid. Relatively scarce in peripheral blood, disease-linked clones were CD8+. Prior literature has documented some motif variants in synovial fluid and blood from reactive arthritis.

As concerns this clonotype: Its antigen remains unknown.

CDR1 is MDHEN, CDR2 SYDVKM, per germline. The V and J ends lost 8 bases and 3 bases, in that order; junction bases with no gene match: 4. CDR3 length: 13 amino acids. TCRdb processed the 5' RACE reads anew with MiXCR; each CDR3 protein has one entry. Here the sample spans around 430,000 distinct CDR3 sequences, roughly 15% being singletons. The chain combines TRBV28 with TRBJ2-1; 7 nucleotides match TRBD2. The source material was blood, either unsorted or a sorted T cell fraction (not recorded which). The sequence was collected from a male donor with ankylosing spondylitis. The CDR3 DNA follows: TGTGCCAGCTCGGCGGGAGACTACAATGAGCAGTTCTTC. Protein sequence: CASSAGDYNEQFF.